Listed below are T cell receptor beta chains from one sample, sequenced in a study of shared clonotypes between healthy human individuals. TCRdb keeps only in-frame clones here, not all; method: immunoSEQ multiplex PCR. The table has roughly 2.1 million clones, about 92% seen once. Specimen: naive CD8+ T cells from PBMCs. These receptors came from a man aged 18 to 29 in good health. Some clones in this sample may be carry-over from other donors' samples. Each CDR3 is given with its conserved first and last residue. A D gene is named only where the DNA matches it firmly. Clone size, where shown, is once, few, many, or a class for clones that have expanded.

>TRBV19|TRBJ1-1|.|.
TGTGCCAGTCGTAGTCAGACCGGGGGGACGCTGAGAAACACTGAAGCTTTCTTT
CASRSQTGGTLRNTEAFF
>TRBV14|TRBJ2-1|.|.
TGTGCCAGCAGCCAAGATTTAATACAGGGAATCCTTCACAATGAGCAGTTCTTC
CASSQDLIQGILHNEQFF
>TRBV7-6|TRBJ2-3|TRBD2|.
TGTGCCAGCGGTAGCGGGAGGAAGGTGACAGATACGCAGTATTTT
CASGSGRKVTDTQYF
>TRBV7-9|TRBJ2-1|.|once
TGTGCCAGCAGCTACGACTCCGGTCCGTTCTTC
CASSYDSGPFF
>TRBV7-9|TRBJ1-1|.|few
TGTGCCAGCAGCACCCCACAGCGATTGAACACTGAAGCTTTCTTT
CASSTPQRLNTEAFF
>TRBV11-2|TRBJ2-1|.|.
TGTGCCAGCAGCCTGATTGCGAGCTCCTACAATGAGCAGTTCTTC
CASSLIASSYNEQFF
>TRBV28|TRBJ2-5|.|.
TGTGCCAGCAGTTTTGACAGGGAGGCCCAAGAGACCCAGTACTTC
CASSFDREAQETQYF
>TRBV25-1|TRBJ2-3|.|.
TGTGCCAGCAGATACACAGATACGCAGTATTTT
CASRYTDTQYF
>TRBV7-9|TRBJ2-3|.|.
TGTGCCAGCAGCTTAACCTCGGCGGGTGGCACAGATACGCAGTATTTT
CASSLTSAGGTDTQYF
>TRBV28|TRBJ1-1|TRBD1|.
TGTGCCAGCAGTTTGCCCACCCAGGGGGGGGACACTGAAGCTTTCTTT
CASSLPTQGGDTEAFF
>TRBV27|TRBJ2-2|.|.
TGTGCCAGCACCACTTTGGATTTCACCGGGGAGCTGTTTTTT
CASTTLDFTGELFF
>TRBV4-3|TRBJ2-1|.|.
TGCGCCAGCAGCCAAGATACCTATTCCTACAATGAGCAGTTCTTC
CASSQDTYSYNEQFF
>TRBV19|TRBJ1-2|.|.
TGTGCCAGTAGTATAGATCATAACAGGCTCTATGGCTACACCTTC
CASSIDHNRLYGYTF
>TRBV2|TRBJ2-1|.|.
TGTGCCAGCAGTTACACATTGGGAACTCCCCGATCAATGAAGCAGTTCTTC
CASSYTLGTPRSMKQFF
>TRBV7-8|TRBJ2-1|TRBD1|.
TGTGCCAGCAGCTTAGTCAGGGGGTCCTACAATGAGCAGTTCTTC
CASSLVRGSYNEQFF
>TRBV5-8|TRBJ1-5|.|.
TGTGCCAGCAGCTTGGTACGGATGTCGAATCAGCCCCAGCATTTT
CASSLVRMSNQPQHF
>TRBV5-8|TRBJ1-5|.|.
TGTGCCAGCAGTCCCTACATCCTAGACAGCAACAATCAGCCCCAGCATTTT
CASSPYILDSNNQPQHF
>TRBV16|TRBJ1-5|.|once
TGTGCCAGCAGCCATCGGCTAGGAGATAGCAATCAGCCCCAGCATTTT
CASSHRLGDSNQPQHF
>TRBV28|TRBJ1-4|.|once
TGTGCCAGCAGTCCTCTCGCGGGCTTCTCAACTAATGAAAAACTGTTTTTT
CASSPLAGFSTNEKLFF
>TRBV27|TRBJ2-2|TRBD1|.
TGTGCCAGCAGTCCCACCATACCGGGACAGCGAACCACCGGGGAGCTGTTTTTT
CASSPTIPGQRTTGELFF
>TRBV27|TRBJ2-2|TRBD2|.
TGTGCCAGCAGTTCGCCGGGACTAGGCTACACCGGGGAGCTGTTTTTT
CASSSPGLGYTGELFF
>TRBV27|TRBJ2-7|.|.
TGTGCCAGCAGTTTTTTCCCCTCCTACGAGCAGTACTTC
CASSFFPSYEQYF
>TRBV5-1|TRBJ2-7|.|.
TGCGCCAGCAGCGTACGGGGGCTCTTCTACGAGCAGTACTTC
CASSVRGLFYEQYF
>TRBV28|TRBJ2-1|.|once
TGTGCCAGCAGTTTAGGAGGGGGCCGGTTCTTC
CASSLGGGRFF
>TRBV6-1|TRBJ2-5|.|.
TGTGCCAGCAGTGAAGCCCATCTACAAGAGACCCAGTACTTC
CASSEAHLQETQYF
>TRBV29-1|TRBJ2-3|TRBD2|.
TGCAGTACACTAGGGACTAGGACTAGCGGGGAAACAGATACGCAGTATTTT
CSTLGTRTSGETDTQYF
>TRBV9|TRBJ2-3|.|.
TGTGCCAGCAGCGTAGCGGGACGAAGGACAGATACGCAGTATTTT
CASSVAGRRTDTQYF
>TRBV28|TRBJ2-6|TRBD1|.
TGTGCCAGCAGCCAGGGGGCAGGGGGGACTGGGGCCAACGTCCTGACTTTC
CASSQGAGGTGANVLTF
>TRBV28|TRBJ2-7|.|.
TGTGCCACCGCGGTCCGGCAGTCCTCCTACGAGCAGTACTTC
CATAVRQSSYEQYF
>TRBV27|TRBJ2-7|.|once
TGTGCCAGCAGTGTCAGCACAGGGTTTACCTACGAGCAGTACTTC
CASSVSTGFTYEQYF
>TRBV4-1|TRBJ2-7|.|.
TGCGCCAGCAGCTCCCCCCTGGGGGGATCCTACGAGCAGTACTTC
CASSSPLGGSYEQYF
>TRBV28|TRBJ2-1|.|.
TGTGCCAGCAGTTTACTAGCTGCGCTGGGTGAGCAGTTCTTC
CASSLLAALGEQFF
>TRBV13|TRBJ2-3|.|.
TGTGCCAGCAGCTTCCTCCACACAGATACGCAGTATTTT
CASSFLHTDTQYF
>TRBV19|TRBJ1-5|.|.
TGTGCCAGTGGAGACGGGCCAGGAGGGGGTCAGCCCCAGCATTTT
CASGDGPGGGQPQHF
>TRBV7-3|TRBJ2-4|TRBD1|.
TGTGCCAGCAGCTTACGGGGGACAGGGAGTAGTGACATTCAGTACTTC
CASSLRGTGSSDIQYF
>TRBV9|TRBJ2-1|.|.
TGTGCCAGCAGCGGAATCCCTATCTTCCGGGACACAGTGAATAATGAGCAGTTCTTC
CASSGIPIFRDTVNNEQFF
>TRBV25-1|TRBJ1-5|TRBD1|.
TGTGCCAGCAGTGGGACAGGGTCGAATCAGCCCCAGCATTTT
CASSGTGSNQPQHF
>TRBV19|TRBJ2-2|.|once
TGTGCCAGTAGTATGAGGGGTGGCGGGGAGCTGTTTTTT
CASSMRGGGELFF
>TRBV7-8|TRBJ2-7|.|.
TGTGCCAGCAGCTACAAGACTGCGTTCTCCTACGAGCAGTACTTC
CASSYKTAFSYEQYF
>TRBV11-3|TRBJ2-1|TRBD2|.
TGTGCCAGCAGCGTCCGTATAATACTAGCGGGAACTGACAATGAGCAGTTCTTC
CASSVRIILAGTDNEQFF
>TRBV28|TRBJ2-5|TRBD1|once
TGTGCCAGCAGTCCCAGGACAGGGGGCCCGCTCCAAGAGACCCAGTACTTC
CASSPRTGGPLQETQYF
>TRBV14|TRBJ2-1|.|.
TGTGCCAGCAGTCTCCGGGTCCTGGGGAATGAGCAGTTCTTC
CASSLRVLGNEQFF
>TRBV27|TRBJ2-3|.|.
TGTGCCAGCAGTAGACGGACTACCACGGGGCCAGATACGCAGTATTTT
CASSRRTTTGPDTQYF
>TRBV6-6|TRBJ2-5|.|.
TGTGCCAGCAGTCCTGTTAGAGCCCAAGAGACCCAGTACTTC
CASSPVRAQETQYF
>TRBV6-5|TRBJ2-2|.|.
TGTGCCAGCAGTTACGCTGGGGGTGGCGAGCTGTTTTTT
CASSYAGGGELFF
>TRBV9|TRBJ2-7|TRBD2|.
TGTGCCAGCAGCCCCGGGGCTAGCGGACGTTACGAGCAGTACTTC
CASSPGASGRYEQYF
>TRBV5-1|TRBJ2-7|TRBD2|.
TGCGCCAGCAGCTTAAGGACCAGACCGGGACTAGCGGGAGGGCAGCGATCCTACGAGCAGTACTTC
CASSLRTRPGLAGGQRSYEQYF
>TRBV5-6|TRBJ2-7|.|.
TGTGCCAGCAGCGCCGGCGGGGCCTACGAGCAGTACTTC
CASSAGGAYEQYF
>TRBV7-9|TRBJ1-1|.|.
TGTGCCAGCAGCATTAATCAGAATTTGAACACTGAAGCTTTCTTT
CASSINQNLNTEAFF